The next 28 T cell receptor beta chains were all read from a single sample in a study of shared clonotypes between healthy human individuals. Using immunoSEQ multiplex PCR, the repertoire was profiled, and TCRdb retains in-frame clones only, with some absent. The repertoire includes about 1 million clones, about 70% of them detected once, and approximately 1.5% sits in the top ten. Sequencing used memory CD4+ T cells sorted from blood. Subset here: CD45RA-negative fraction. The source of these receptors is a man between 18 and 35 years old in good health.

The gene calls are TRBV6-1 and TRBJ2-5; TRBD2 matches 7 bases. The CDR3 contains 15 residues. The germline CDR1 and CDR2 sequences are MNHNS and SASEGT. The J segment lost 0 bases and the V segment lost 8 bases, leaving 9 bases of the junction unmatched. CDR3 residues: CASSSWGGYQETQYF. The CDR3 nucleotides are TGTGCCAGCTCATCTTGGGGGGGGTACCAAGAGACCCAGTACTTC.

The chain uses TRBV4-2 and TRBJ2-5; TRBD2 matches 7 bases. The CDR3 length is 14 residues. Germline CDR1 is LGHNA and CDR2 is YNFKEQ. With V trimmed by 2 bases and J by 4 bases, 4 bases remained unmatched. The CDR3: CASSQSRGGETQYF. The CDR3 DNA is TGTGCCAGCAGCCAATCACGCGGGGGAGAGACCCAGTACTTC.

This clone was found once. The V gene is TRBV2, the J gene TRBJ2-1; the D gene could be TRBD1 or TRBD2 (5 bases each). Per germline, CDR1 SNHLY and CDR2 FYNNEI. Trimming shortened V by 4 bases and J by 10 bases, and 8 bases separated the two germline ends. This CDR3 spans 11 amino acids. This CDR3 reads CASSGGPEQFF. In nucleotides, the CDR3 is TGTGCCAGCAGTGGGGGACCGGAGCAGTTCTTC.

This chain joins TRBV6-6 and TRBJ1-2; 7 nucleotides agree with TRBD1. The germline gives CDR1 MNHNY, CDR2 SVGAGI (reference sequence). The CDR3 spans 12 residues. V dropped 8 bases and J dropped 4; count of bases not matched to a gene: 4. The CDR3 region has the DNA TGTGCCAGCTGGGACAGAAGCTATGGCTACACCTTC. Protein product: CASWDRSYGYTF.

The V and J genes are TRBV29-1 and TRBJ1-4; D is unclear. Trimming removed 5 bases at V and 0 bases at J, with 13 bases between. CDR3 size: 15 residues. CDR1 SQVTM and CDR2 ANQGSEA come from the germline V gene. The CDR3: CSVFAQSATNEKLFF. Written as DNA, the CDR3 is TGCAGCGTTTTCGCTCAAAGCGCAACTAATGAAAAACTGTTTTTT.

The chain links TRBV4-1 to TRBJ1-6, with 8 bases aligning to TRBD1. CDR1 and CDR2 (germline): MGHRA, YSYEKL. After removal of 0 bases from V and 10 bases from J, the junction contained 8 bases not matched to a gene. The length of the CDR3 is 16 residues. CDR3 amino acids: CASSQEAAGGRSPLHF. The CDR3 region has the DNA TGCGCCAGCAGCCAAGAGGCCGCAGGGGGCAGATCACCCCTCCACTTT.

The chain links TRBV7-8 to TRBJ2-7; D is perhaps TRBD1 (5 bases). The CDR3 spans 14 residues. Per the germline V gene, CDR1 is SGHVS and CDR2 is FQNEAQ. V lost 3 bases and J 0 bases, leaving 9 bases between the germline ends. The CDR3 region is CASSFLDSSYEQYF. The CDR3 nucleotides are TGTGCCAGCAGCTTTCTCGACAGCTCCTACGAGCAGTACTTC.

This clone was counted between two and nine times. The same CDR3 can be traced to other DNA sequences in this sample. The chain combines TRBV4-3 with TRBJ1-2; tentative D call: TRBD1 (6 bases). This CDR3 region has 13 residues. The germline gives CDR1 LGHNA, CDR2 YSLEER. The V and J ends lost 3 bases and 4 bases respectively, with 9 bases between them. CDR3 coding DNA: TGCGCCAGCAGCCACCCGGACAGCTATGGCTACACCTTC. Translation: CASSHPDSYGYTF.

This clone was seen ten or more times. The V and J genes are TRBV5-1 and TRBJ1-2, with TRBD1 identical over 7 bases. CDR3 length: 14 amino acids. Losses at the gene ends were 4 bases for V and 6 bases for J; bases not matched to a gene: 9. The germline V gene has CDR1 SGHRS and CDR2 YFSETQ. Written as DNA, the CDR3 is TGCGCCAGCAGCAGAGCAGGGGGTTCCCATGGCTACACCTTC. This gives the protein CASSRAGGSHGYTF. Full variable domain (rest looked up from reference TRBV5-1 and TRBJ1-2): KAGVTQTPRYLIKTRGQQVTLSCSPISGHRSVSWYQQTPGQGLQFLFEYFSETQRNKGNFPGRFSGRQFSNSRSEMNVSTLELGDSALYLCASSRAGGSHGYTFGSGTRLTVV.

Comment on this clone: A read error may produce the germline difference seen at one junction end. The chain links TRBV20-1 to TRBJ2-3; 9 bases match TRBD2. This CDR3 region has 11 residues. CDR1 is DFQATT and CDR2 is SNEGSKA in the germline V gene (reference sequence). The CDR3 nucleotides are TGCAGTGCTAGTGGCGGGACTAGCCAGGCGTTT. The encoded protein is CSASGGTSQAF.

The chain links TRBV6-1 to TRBJ2-2; D remains ambiguous. The CDR3 is 13 residues long. The ends were cut back, 2 bases at V and 4 bases at J, with 5 bases in the middle. Germline V CDR1 and CDR2: MNHNS, SASEGT. CDR3 DNA: TGTGCCAGCAGTGAACCGGGCACCGGGGAGCTGTTTTTT. It is translated as CASSEPGTGELFF.

A note on this clone: Other DNA variants within this sample encode the same CDR3. CDR3 sequence (DNA): TGCGCCAGTAAACCGGGACAGGGGTCCTACGAGCAGTACTTC. Translated: CASKPGQGSYEQYF. The chain combines TRBV5-1 with TRBJ2-7, with 10 bases aligning to TRBD1. The CDR3 sequence is 14 residues long. V lost 8 bases and J lost 1; bases outside the gene matches: 6. Germline CDR1 SGHRS, CDR2 YFSETQ.

This clone was detected only a few times. This chain uses TRBV19 with TRBJ2-2; D unclear. The CDR3 loop spans 11 amino acids. Germline assignment: CDR1 LNHDA and CDR2 SQIVND (reference sequence). Trimming shortened V by 6 bases and J by 5 bases, and 4 bases separated the two germline ends. DNA of the CDR3: TGTGCCAGTAGAACAACCGGGGAGCTGTTTTTT. As protein: CASRTTGELFF.

The chain is built from TRBV5-1 and TRBJ2-5; TRBD2 agrees at 9 bases. CDR3 length equals 15 residues. Trimming removed 3 bases from V and 2 bases from J; junction bases left unmatched: 5. Germline V gene lookup returns CDR1 SGHRS and CDR2 YFSETQ. CDR3 residues: CASSSRLAGQETQYF. The CDR3 DNA is TGCGCCAGCAGCTCGAGGCTAGCGGGGCAAGAGACCCAGTACTTC.

The chain employs TRBV5-1 and TRBJ1-1; D ambiguous. The CDR3 covers 16 residues. Germline CDR1 SGHRS, CDR2 YFSETQ. Deletions cut 0 bases from V and 0 bases from J, with 12 bases between. The CDR3 sequence: CASSLEGPRMNTEAFF. The CDR3 DNA sequence: TGCGCCAGCAGCTTGGAAGGTCCACGCATGAACACTGAAGCTTTCTTT.

The chain employs TRBV29-1 and TRBJ2-1; 10 nucleotides line up with TRBD2. Losses at the gene ends were 7 bases for V and 5 bases for J; bases not matched to a gene: 14. This CDR3 contains 16 residues. Germline V gives CDR1 SQVTM, CDR2 ANQGSEA. CDR3 nucleotide sequence: TGCAGCGGGTGGACTAGCGGAGGGGCTCGAAACAATGAGCAGTTCTTC. This codes for CSGWTSGGARNNEQFF.

CDR3 sequence reads: CASSVGDRGIEKLFF. In DNA form, the CDR3 reads TGCGCCAGCAGCGTAGGGGACAGGGGGATTGAAAAACTGTTTTTT. This sequence joins TRBV5-1 and TRBJ1-4, with TRBD1 matching 11 bases. The germline gives CDR1 SGHRS, CDR2 YFSETQ. This CDR3 region has 15 residues. V dropped 4 bases and J dropped 7; count of bases not matched to a gene: 6.

Concerning this clone itself: Other DNA variants within this sample encode the same CDR3. This chain connects TRBV5-5 to TRBJ2-2; D is ambiguous. The V end lost 0 bases, the J end lost 0 bases, and 6 bases lay between the germline ends. Germline V lookup: CDR1 SGHKS, CDR2 YYEKEE (reference sequence). The CDR3 runs to 15 residues. CDR3 bases: TGTGCCAGCAGCTTGGGGTCAGCGAACACCGGGGAGCTGTTTTTT. This gives the protein CASSLGSANTGELFF.

V and J are TRBV6-1 and TRBJ1-5; 10 bases match TRBD1. J gave up 6 bases and V 3 bases, and 17 bases lay outside the gene matches. CDR1 is MNHNS and CDR2 is SASEGT in the germline V gene. The CDR3 extends over 19 amino acids. The CDR3 DNA reads TGTGCCAGCAGTGATTTCAGGGACAGGGGAAGCCGAAGGTTTCAGCCCCAGCATTTT. As protein: CASSDFRDRGSRRFQPQHF.

This clone was seen just once. The chain recombines TRBV27 with TRBJ2-7, with D maybe TRBD1 (6 bases). The CDR3 spans 14 residues. Per germline, CDR1 MNHEY and CDR2 SMNVEV (reference sequence). V was pared by 4 bases and J by 1 base, with 11 bases between. As DNA, the CDR3 is TGTGCCAGCAGTTCGGACAGAGTATCCTACGAGCAGTACTTC. It translates to CASSSDRVSYEQYF.

This clone was seen more than once but under ten times. The V call is TRBV19, the J call TRBJ1-1, with D possibly TRBD1 on 5 matching bases. Germline V gives CDR1 LNHDA, CDR2 SQIVND (reference sequence). The V gene lost 3 bases and the J gene lost 5 bases, with 13 bases spanning the gap. The CDR3 spans 14 residues. The CDR3 coding sequence is TGTGCCAGTAGTATGGTAAGAGGGGAGACTGAAGCTTTCTTT. Its translation is CASSMVRGETEAFF. The full variable domain, rest sourced from reference TRBV19 and TRBJ1-1, is DGGITQSPKYLFRKEGQNVTLSCEQNLNHDAMYWYRQDPGQGLRLIYYSQIVNDFQKGDIAEGYSVSREKKESFPLTVTSAQKNPTAFYLCASSMVRGETEAFFGQGTRLTVV.

This clone was recorded many times. This chain joins TRBV4-1 and TRBJ2-7; D uncertain. Germline V gene sequence: CDR1 MGHRA, CDR2 YSYEKL. V dropped 1 base and J dropped 2 bases, with 0 bases sitting between them. The CDR3 extends over 11 amino acids. The CDR3 loop is CASSQAYEQYF. The CDR3 DNA is TGCGCCAGCAGCCAAGCCTACGAGCAGTACTTC.

The chain carries TRBV5-1 and TRBJ2-3, with D maybe TRBD2 (5 bases). Between the trimmed V and J ends, which lost 6 bases and 6 bases, there was a span of 23 bases. CDR3 length equals 16 residues. Germline values: CDR1 SGHRS, CDR2 YFSETQ. The CDR3 region is CASTPAGLGVGDTQYF. The CDR3 region has the DNA TGCGCCAGCACCCCCGCAGGACTTGGGGTTGGTGATACGCAGTATTTT.

The chain employs TRBV6-6 and TRBJ2-1, with 7 positions matching TRBD2. The germline gives CDR1 MNHNY, CDR2 SVGAGI (reference sequence). V lost 6 bases to trimming and J lost 4 bases; unmatched junction nucleotides: 12. The CDR3 length is 16 residues. CDR3: CASRKAGRADYNEQFF. CDR3 nucleotides: TGTGCCAGCAGAAAAGCGGGAAGGGCTGATTACAATGAGCAGTTCTTC.

The chain recombines TRBV18 with TRBJ2-4, with 8 bases matching TRBD2. V shed 3 bases and J 8 bases; nucleotides not matched to a gene: 9. Germline CDR1 reads KGHSH; CDR2 reads LQKENI. This CDR3 is 15 amino acids long. CDR3 DNA sequence: TGTGCCAGCTCACCCGTAGCGGGATTAAATGACATTCAGTACTTC. Its protein product is CASSPVAGLNDIQYF.

The chain uses TRBV5-1 and TRBJ2-7, with D uncertain. Germline assignment: CDR1 SGHRS and CDR2 YFSETQ. The CDR3 is made up of 14 amino acids. V was clipped by 1 base and J by 2 bases, with 10 bases between them. Written as DNA, the CDR3 is TGCGCCAGCAGCTTGAATCAGGCCCCCTACGAGCAGTACTTC. Its translation is CASSLNQAPYEQYF.

The CDR3 nucleotides are TGTGCCAGCAGCAAAGACCCGGGGACAGGGGGGATTTGGGCTGGGGCCAACGTCCTGACTTTC. Translating it yields CASSKDPGTGGIWAGANVLTF. The chain is built from TRBV21-1 and TRBJ2-6; the DNA was not used to check the table's D call, TRBD1. TRBV21-1 is noted as a pseudogene. The CDR3 has 21 residues.

The chain is built from TRBV6-5 and TRBJ1-2; no definite D call. CDR1 is MNHEY, CDR2 SVGAGI, per germline. V lost 0 bases and J lost 7, with 12 bases in between. This CDR3 spans 14 amino acids. The CDR3 loop reads CASSYSMGKGGYTF. In DNA form, the CDR3 reads TGTGCCAGCAGTTACTCGATGGGGAAGGGTGGCTACACCTTC.